This T cell receptor beta chain was profiled in a study of T cells in localized non-small cell lung cancer (dated by TCRdb to 2020 to 2022). In the study overall: The study examined T cell repertoires in 236 patients with early-stage NSCLC and compared tumors with uninvolved tumor-adjacent lungs. All 240 or so NSCLC patients in the cohort were treatment-naive and had localized lung tumors that were resected. Of the NSCLC patients, 129 were male and roughly 100 were female, and the mean age was about 69 years. Paper-wide results and their limitations: Uninvolved tumor-adjacent lung showed the highest T cell clonality, higher than tumor, which suggests more focused antigenic responses in the uninvolved tumor-adjacent lung. Longer overall survival was associated with higher T cell density in blood, whereas shorter survival was associated with higher clonality in adjacent lung. Because the study design was exploratory, TCR variables were selected using unadjusted p-values without false-discovery rate correction. Because multi-region sequencing of the tumors was not done, intratumor heterogeneity could not be ruled out. A median of 57 of the top 100 tumor clones were detected in paired uninvolved adjacent lung, and 28 of these tumor clones were also found among the top 100 clones of the paired uninvolved adjacent lung.

The immunoSEQ Assay was used to sequence TCR beta CDR3 regions from DNA. The paper's processing steps were these. T cell density was computed as TCR beta template counts normalized to usable DNA estimated by amplifying housekeeping genes. Using the preseqR package, richness was estimated by extrapolating to 120,000 templates for tissue samples and 400,000 templates for PBMC samples. Clonality was calculated as one minus Pielou's evenness. Tissue-enriched TCRs were identified by differential abundance testing using productive amino-acid clonotypes, minimum total count 5 and alpha 0.1. The Jaccard Index and the Morisita Overlap Index were used to measure repertoire overlap between compartments. GLIPH grouped TCR beta CDR3s together with public tetramer-defined viral CDR3s, and a viral motif had to include at least three viral sequences and also show V-gene enrichment. The table was pulled from immuneACCESS by TCRdb, which kept in-frame rearrangements only. Such tables lose some clones; where checked, under half of the loss comes from unresolved V genes, and the rest has no known cause. V and J calls and clone size come straight from that table; D and trimming were deduced from the DNA. The sample has about 18,000 clones on record, about four fifths of them singletons. Over 25% of the sample comes from the top ten.

At diagnosis, tumor, uninvolved tumor-adjacent lung and peripheral blood were collected and then preserved as a mix of FFPE and fresh-frozen material. For TCR repertoire profiling, blood samples were analyzed as peripheral blood mononuclear cells. The CDR3 spans 12 residues, from the cysteine through the phenylalanine. Just the 36-base CDR3 DNA is kept, in frame starting at base 1. Cut back by 0 bases and 13 bases, the V and J ends lie 15 bases apart. From the germline V gene (reference sequence), CDR1 is GTSNPN and CDR2 is SVGIG. A remark on this clone: Its antigen is currently not known. Base qualities are not at hand, and no much larger clone is one base apart.

This receptor was obtained from a female donor older than 55 with stage I lung adenocarcinoma. The sequence joins TRBV30 to TRBJ1-2; the D gene is perhaps TRBD1, from 5 matching bases. The source material was peripheral blood, sampled before any cancer treatment. The CDR3 in this case is CAWSVDNRLCTF. The nucleotide sequence is TGTGCCTGGAGTGTGGACAACCGACTCTGCACCTTC.